This TCR beta chain was profiled in a study of human T cells and chemical hapten exposure. Points from the study as a whole: DPC sensitization left the count of TCRs above 1 in 1000 unchanged. Expanded TCRs showed more large CDR3 clusters than pre-sensitization or healthy control sets.

The CDR3 has 15 amino acids. V was clipped by 0 bases and J by 1 base, with 6 bases between them. The germline V gene encodes CDR1 KGHSH and CDR2 LQKENI. In the source study's methods: There were a median of approximately 100,000 TCRs per sample, with a range from about 23,224 to 750,000. TCRdb re-called the RACE reads through MiXCR, storing one row per CDR3 protein. The V and J calls here are based on TCRdb, not the publication. The sample carries around 110,000 distinct CDR3 sequences, less than 15% recorded once. As regards this clonotype: Antigen unknown.

As to time point: pre-sensitization, week 0. Treatment described: therapeutic diphenylcyclopropenone sensitization with weekly scalp DPC. Sequencing used whole blood, obtained in connection with sensitization to the hapten diphenylcyclopropenone (DPC). The TCR comes from a woman aged 45-60 years with alopecia areata. Some clones in this sample may be carry-over from other donors' samples. The chain is built from TRBV18 and TRBJ2-2; D gene uncertain. The CDR3 reads CASSPPTQNTGELFF. The CDR3 nucleotides are TGTGCCAGCTCACCACCGACACAGAACACCGGGGAGCTGTTTTTT.